These 13 T cell receptor beta chains came from one sample sequenced in a study of OX40 agonist ivuxolimab in advanced cancers. Sequencing used immunoSEQ multiplex PCR; TCRdb keeps in-frame clones, though not all of them. Of 60,000 to 75,000 clones listed, 65% to 90% were seen once; the top ten hold approximately 1.4%. Sequencing was performed on CD4+ or CD8+ T cells sorted from blood, taken in a trial of the OX40 agonist ivuxolimab. Receptors originate from an adult with an advanced solid tumor such as melanoma, head and neck, liver or kidney cancer.

The chain couples TRBV5-1 to TRBJ1-1; D gene unclear. V gave up 0 bases and J gave up 2 bases, with 8 bases separating them. Germline V gives CDR1 SGHRS, CDR2 YFSETQ. The CDR3 is 14 residues long. CDR3 protein: CASSLVSVNTEAFF. The CDR3 DNA follows: TGCGCCAGCAGCTTGGTCTCGGTTAACACTGAAGCTTTCTTT.

This clone is a singleton in its sample. The V and J genes are TRBV5-8 and TRBJ2-7; 8 bases are a match to TRBD2. The CDR3 has 14 residues. Germline CDR1 reads SGHTS; CDR2 reads YDEGEE. Trimming cost V 5 bases and J 3 bases; bases outside gene matches: 7. The CDR3 reads CASRRGGSYYEQYF. For the CDR3, the DNA is TGTGCCAGCAGGCGCGGGGGGTCCTACTACGAGCAGTACTTC.

The chain couples TRBV5-1 to TRBJ1-1; D call uncertain. Trimming shortened V by 0 bases and J by 3 bases, and 6 bases separated the two germline ends. This CDR3 region has 13 residues. Per germline, CDR1 SGHRS and CDR2 YFSETQ. CDR3 sequence reads: CASSLVVDTEAFF. The CDR3 DNA sequence: TGCGCCAGCAGCTTGGTCGTAGACACTGAAGCTTTCTTT.

The chain is built from TRBV18 and TRBJ2-1; D is possibly TRBD1 (5 bases). The CDR3 runs to 14 residues. The V end was cut by 1 base, the J end by 8 bases, with 12 bases between. CDR1 and CDR2 (germline): KGHSH, LQKENI. The CDR3 here is CASSPQQGGDEQFF. CDR3 bases: TGTGCCAGCTCACCACAGCAGGGTGGGGATGAGCAGTTCTTC.

The chain carries TRBV4-1 and TRBJ1-1; D call uncertain. This CDR3 spans 14 amino acids. Per germline, CDR1 MGHRA and CDR2 YSYEKL. Between the trimmed V and J ends, which lost 1 base and 0 bases, there was a span of 6 bases. The CDR3 nucleotides are TGCGCCAGCAGCCAAGGACCGGTGAACACTGAAGCTTTCTTT. It codes for CASSQGPVNTEAFF.

The genes are TRBV7-2 and TRBJ2-3, with D perhaps assigned TRBD1 or TRBD2 (5 bases each). The CDR3 sequence is 12 residues long. The germline V gene has CDR1 SGHTA and CDR2 FQGNSA. V lost 5 bases, J lost 10 bases, and 13 bases lay in between. In DNA form, the CDR3 reads TGTGCCAGCAGCCAAGGGACCGCGGCGCAGTATTTT. This codes for CASSQGTAAQYF.

The chain uses TRBV19 and TRBJ1-1; a weak D match, TRBD1 (6 bases). This CDR3 region has 16 residues. Germline loops: CDR1 LNHDA, CDR2 SQIVND (reference sequence). V was shortened by 2 bases and J by 8 bases, with 21 bases between the two germline ends. The CDR3 coding sequence is TGTGCCAGTAGTATATCGGGGGGCAGGGGTCGATCAGAAGCTTTCTTT. Amino acid sequence: CASSISGGRGRSEAFF.

The chain couples TRBV27 to TRBJ2-1, with 8 bases that match TRBD1. The CDR3 is 14 amino acids. CDR1 and CDR2 from the germline V gene are MNHEY and SMNVEV (reference sequence). V shed 4 bases, J shed 8 bases, and the junction held 7 bases outside the gene matches. The CDR3 DNA follows: TGTGCCAGCAGTTCACGGGACAGGAGCGATGAGCAGTTCTTC. The encoded protein is CASSSRDRSDEQFF.

The rearrangement uses TRBV23-1 and TRBJ1-1, with 9 positions matching TRBD1. TRBV23-1 is an ORF; its function is uncertain. The CDR3 is 18 residues long. The trim removed 2 bases at V and 8 bases at J, leaving 18 bases unmatched. The CDR3, as DNA: TGCGCCAGCAGTCAAGAGGCGTGGACCCACCGGGACAGGGCGGAAGCTTTCTTT. Translating it yields CASSQEAWTHRDRAEAFF.

J is TRBJ1-1 and V is TRBV6-6; perhaps TRBD1 as D (5 bases). The CDR3 loop spans 13 amino acids. Germline-derived CDR1 and CDR2 are MNHNY and SVGAGI (reference sequence). With 2 bases removed from V and 6 bases from J, the gap between germline ends came to 10 bases. The CDR3 DNA sequence: TGTGCCAGCAGTTACGACAGTAAGGCTGAAGCTTTCTTT. This sequence encodes CASSYDSKAEAFF.

This chain joins TRBV6-1 and TRBJ1-2; 7 bases align to TRBD1. Germline V gene sequence: CDR1 MNHNS, CDR2 SASEGT. The CDR3 sequence is 15 residues long. J lost 5 bases, V lost 3 bases, and 9 bases had no gene match. The CDR3 spells CASSDRYRGYYGYTF. The CDR3 bases are TGTGCCAGCAGTGATCGCTACAGGGGATATTATGGCTACACCTTC.

The chain has TRBV9 and TRBJ1-6; tentatively, D is TRBD1 (5 bases). Germline values: CDR1 SGDLS, CDR2 YYNGEE. Trimming pared 6 bases from V and 4 bases from J, leaving 11 bases between. The CDR3 totals 14 residues. Written as DNA, the CDR3 is TGTGCCAGCAACGAGGGGAGGTATAATTCACCCCTCCACTTT. This encodes CASNEGRYNSPLHF.

This clone came up once. The genes are TRBV11-3 and TRBJ2-3; the D is unclear. The CDR3 has 13 residues. The ends were cut back, 6 bases at V and 4 bases at J, with 11 bases in the middle. CDR1 and CDR2 (germline): SGHNT, YENEEA. DNA of the CDR3: TGTGCCAGCAGTTTAACGTGGGCAGATACGCAGTATTTT. Translating gives CASSLTWADTQYF.